Given below is one T cell receptor (beta chain) in context. Germline V gene data show CDR1 as SGHAT and CDR2 as FQNNGV. This CDR3 contains 14 residues. Trimming at V came to 2 bases and at J to 7 bases, leaving 5 bases not matched to a gene. This sample is drawn from a study of control samples from healthy donors and cancer patients. TCRdb's copy holds only in-frame clones and misses some; the assay was immunoSEQ multiplex PCR. Here the sample spans fewer than 40,000 clones, about 94% being singletons. The chain recombines TRBV11-2 with TRBJ1-2, with 9 bases identical to TRBD1. The receptor was isolated from a man between 35 and 55 years old with colorectal cancer. Sequencing input: PBMCs. CDR3 sequence reads: CASSLSRTGAGYTF. CDR3 DNA sequence: TGTGCCAGCAGCTTAAGTAGGACAGGGGCTGGCTACACCTTC.